This entry lists 23 T cell receptor beta chains sequenced from one sample in a study of blood T cells in healthy people across ages. Sample-barcoded 5' priming and a J-beta primer mix drove a second PCR of roughly 7 to 11 cycles. TCRdb reprocessed the 5' RACE reads with MiXCR, giving one entry per CDR3 protein. The table has some 800,000 distinct CDR3 sequences, roughly 25% seen once. These data were also filed under a second study, of T cells of mothers and their children.

The sample consisted of blood. These receptor sequences come from a boy aged 10-17 years in good health.

This clonotype has only a few counts. The genes are TRBV7-2 and TRBJ2-1; a possible D gene is TRBD1 (5 bases). The CDR3 covers 16 residues. Germline V gene lookup returns CDR1 SGHTA and CDR2 FQGNSA. V was cut by 2 bases and J by 7 bases, with 18 bases left in between. CDR3 in amino acids: CASSLSPAGIGNEQFF. CDR3 coding DNA: TGTGCCAGCAGCTTATCGCCTGCAGGGATCGGGAATGAGCAGTTCTTC.

The chain is built from TRBV6-5 and TRBJ2-5; a possible D gene is TRBD1 (6 bases). The DNA end lines up better with TRBJ2-1; the J call may be wrong. Germline V CDR1 and CDR2: MNHEY, SVGAGI. The CDR3 contains 14 residues. The CDR3 spells CASSYSNRDPEQFF. The CDR3 DNA reads TGTGCCAGCAGTTACTCAAACAGGGACCCCGAGCAGTTCTTC.

This chain's CDR3 is CAISAATGYSSSETQYF. The CDR3 nucleotides read TGTGCCATCAGTGCCGCGACAGGATACTCAAGTTCGGAGACCCAGTACTTC. V gene TRBV10-3 combines with J gene TRBJ2-5, with D perhaps TRBD1 (6 bases). The CDR3 is made up of 17 amino acids. Between the trimmed V and J ends, which lost 4 bases and 5 bases, there was a span of 23 bases. Germline V gene lookup returns CDR1 ENHRY and CDR2 SYGVKD.

The chain is built from TRBV4-2 and TRBJ1-1; D unresolved. The CDR3 runs 15 residues. Germline V gene sequence: CDR1 LGHNA, CDR2 YNFKEQ. V lost 4 bases to trimming and J lost 1 base, with 13 bases between them. CDR3 nucleotides: TGTGCCAGCAGCCCCCAAGTCCCCCAGAACACTGAAGCTTTCTTT. It yields the protein CASSPQVPQNTEAFF.

The V call is TRBV7-2, the J call TRBJ1-1, with D perhaps TRBD1 (5 bases). Deletions cut 9 bases from V and 3 bases from J, with 14 bases between. CDR1 SGHTA and CDR2 FQGNSA come from the germline V gene. This CDR3 is built from 13 residues. CDR3 sequence (DNA): TGTGCCAGTAGGGGTGGGGGGGACACTGAAGCTTTCTTT. It yields the protein CASRGGGDTEAFF.

This chain uses TRBV20-1 with TRBJ2-5, with 9 positions matching TRBD2. CDR1 and CDR2 from the germline V gene are DFQATT and SNEGSKA (reference sequence). The CDR3 has 15 amino acids. Unmatched junction bases numbered 9, after V lost 3 bases and J lost 4 bases. The CDR3 sequence is CSASLISGRRETQYF. In DNA form, the CDR3 reads TGCAGTGCTAGTCTAATTAGCGGGAGACGAGAGACCCAGTACTTC.

The chain has TRBV28 and TRBJ2-1; TRBD2 is a possible D gene (6 bases). The CDR3 consists of 11 residues. Per the germline V gene, CDR1 is MDHEN and CDR2 is SYDVKM. The V and J ends lost 3 bases and 10 bases respectively, with 7 bases between them. The DNA of the CDR3 is TGTGCCAGCAGTTTGACTAGAGAGCAGTTCTTC. Protein: CASSLTREQFF.

This clonotype was seen more than once but under ten times. The chain combines TRBV4-1 with TRBJ1-1, with D tentatively TRBD1 (5 bases). Deletions cut 5 bases from V and 3 bases from J, with 13 bases between. CDR1 and CDR2 (germline): MGHRA, YSYEKL. This CDR3 contains 14 residues. CDR3 amino acids: CASSGVGADTEAFF. The CDR3 coding sequence is TGCGCCAGCAGCGGGGTAGGGGCGGACACTGAAGCTTTCTTT.

In this sample, this clonotype turned up a few times. The V and J genes are TRBV12-3 or TRBV12-4 and TRBJ2-3; maybe TRBD1 (6 bases). V gave up 5 bases and J gave up 8 bases, with 17 bases separating them. This CDR3 has 14 residues. The CDR3 loop is CASSPYREIGTQYF. The DNA of the CDR3 is TGTGCCAGCAGTCCGTACAGGGAGATCGGTACGCAGTATTTT.

The chain has TRBV24-1 and TRBJ1-1; 7 bases are a match to TRBD1. V shed 7 bases, J shed 3 bases, and the junction held 1 base outside the gene matches. This CDR3 has 12 amino acids. The germline gives CDR1 KGHDR, CDR2 SFDVKD. The CDR3 loop reads CATSDRDTEAFF. The CDR3 DNA is TGTGCCACCAGCGACAGGGACACTGAAGCTTTCTTT.

CDR3 sequence (DNA): TGTGCCAGCAGTGATCCGGGACTAGCGGACTACGAGCAGTACTTC. This encodes CASSDPGLADYEQYF. This rearrangement joins TRBV3-1 to TRBJ2-5, with 11 bases matching TRBD2. The DNA end favors TRBJ2-7, so the J call may be wrong. Looked up from germline, CDR1 is LGHDT and CDR2 is YNNKEL (reference sequence). There are 15 residues in the CDR3.

The V call is TRBV12-3 or TRBV12-4, the J call TRBJ2-1, with TRBD1 identical over 9 bases. Trimming cost V 5 bases and J 9 bases; bases outside gene matches: 8. This CDR3 has 14 amino acids. The CDR3 here is CASSLRDRVLEQFF. The CDR3 DNA reads as TGTGCCAGCAGTCTCCGGGACAGGGTACTTGAGCAGTTCTTC.

This clonotype was picked up a small number of times. The chain recombines TRBV27 with TRBJ2-5; TRBD1 aligns across 7 bases. The J call may be mistaken, given a closer DNA end match to TRBJ2-7. This CDR3 has 14 residues. The germline V gene has CDR1 MNHEY and CDR2 SMNVEV (reference sequence). The DNA for the CDR3 is TGTGCCAGCAGCGCGGCGGACAGGTTCTACGAGCAGTACTTC. Translated, it gives CASSAADRFYEQYF.

CDR3 in amino acids: CASSLGVATNYGYTF. CDR3 in DNA: TGTGCCAGCAGCTTGGGGGTTGCTACCAACTATGGCTACACCTTC. The chain employs TRBV5-5 and TRBJ1-2; D is ambiguous. The CDR3 is 15 residues long. Germline V gene lookup returns CDR1 SGHKS and CDR2 YYEKEE (reference sequence). Deletions cut 0 bases from V and 2 bases from J, with 11 bases between. Supplemented by reference TRBV5-5 and TRBJ1-2, the full variable domain reads DAGVTQSPTHLIKTRGQQVTLRCSPISGHKSVSWYQQVLGQGPQFIFQYYEKEERGRGNFPDRFSARQFPNYSSELNVNALLLGDSALYLCASSLGVATNYGYTFGSGTRLTVV.

This clonotype has only a few counts. The chain recombines TRBV7-9 with TRBJ2-1; TRBD1 aligns across 7 bases. The CDR3 contains 12 residues. CDR1 and CDR2 (germline): SEHNR, FQNEAQ (reference sequence). After removal of 5 bases from V and 9 bases from J, the junction contained 4 bases not matched to a gene. CDR3 amino acids: CASSGHRGEQFF. CDR3 in DNA: TGTGCCAGCAGCGGACACAGGGGTGAGCAGTTCTTC.

In this sample, this clonotype turned up a few times. The chain is built from TRBV11-2 and TRBJ1-2, with TRBD1 as a possible D gene (6 bases). The CDR3 covers 17 residues. Germline CDR1 is SGHAT and CDR2 is FQNNGV. The V end was cut by 4 bases, the J end by 2 bases, with 20 bases between. The DNA of the CDR3 is TGTGCCAGCAGCTCCCTAGGGGCAGGGGAGGCGAACTATGGCTACACCTTC. Translation: CASSSLGAGEANYGYTF.

There are many counts of this clonotype. The chain uses TRBV11-3 and TRBJ2-1, with 8 positions matching TRBD2. This CDR3 contains 14 residues. The V and J ends lost 5 bases and 6 bases, in that order; junction bases with no gene match: 6. The germline V gene has CDR1 SGHNT and CDR2 YENEEA. The CDR3 region is CASSHSGIGNEQFF. CDR3 nucleotides: TGTGCCAGCAGCCATAGCGGGATAGGCAATGAGCAGTTCTTC.

The genes are TRBV29-1 and TRBJ2-7, with D unresolved. The CDR3 is 13 residues long. CDR1 SQVTM and CDR2 ANQGSEA come from the germline V gene. Trimming stripped 0 bases from V and 2 bases from J, with 8 bases between. The CDR3 here is CSVEDPATYEQYF. CDR3 in DNA: TGCAGCGTTGAAGATCCGGCCACCTACGAGCAGTACTTC.

This clonotype came up a few times. This chain joins TRBV20-1 and TRBJ2-3; 8 bases align to TRBD1. Trimming cost V 0 bases and J 0 bases; bases outside gene matches: 8. The CDR3 is made up of 17 amino acids. The V gene's germline CDR1 is DFQATT and CDR2 SNEGSKA (reference sequence). The CDR3 coding sequence is TGCAGTGCTAGAGATTTGACAGGGGCAACTAGCACAGATACGCAGTATTTT. As protein: CSARDLTGATSTDTQYF.

This clonotype has only a few counts. This chain uses TRBV7-9 with TRBJ1-1; 7 bases align to TRBD1. The V gene end was trimmed by 5 bases and the J gene end by 11 bases; junction bases not matched to a gene: 26. In germline, CDR1 is SEHNR, CDR2 FQNEAQ (reference sequence). This CDR3 spans 18 amino acids. The CDR3 protein is CASSGGMSPGQQTLRAFF. In nucleotides, the CDR3 is TGTGCCAGCAGCGGAGGGATGAGTCCGGGACAGCAAACCTTGAGGGCTTTCTTT.

To note about this clonotype: Germline is not matched at one junction end, which may reflect a read error. This chain connects TRBV6-6 to TRBJ1-2; 8 nucleotides agree with TRBD1. CDR3 size: 15 residues. CDR1 MNHNY and CDR2 SVGAGI come from the germline V gene (reference sequence). The DNA of the CDR3 is TGTGCCGGCAGGGAAAGGACAGGGTCACCCTATGGCTACACCTTC. It codes for CAGRERTGSPYGYTF.

The V call is TRBV15, the J call TRBJ1-5, with D unclear. The ends were cut back, 3 bases at V and 0 bases at J, with 6 bases in the middle. The CDR3 is 14 residues long. CDR1 is LNHNV and CDR2 is YYDKDF in the germline V gene (reference sequence). The CDR3 region is CATSRGYSNQPQHF. CDR3 sequence (DNA): TGTGCCACCAGCAGGGGGTATAGCAATCAGCCCCAGCATTTT.

This clonotype has at least ten counts. This sequence joins TRBV7-8 and TRBJ2-6, with TRBD2 as a possible D gene (5 bases). The CDR3 consists of 17 residues. Germline values: CDR1 SGHVS, CDR2 FQNEAQ. V lost 8 bases to trimming and J lost 4 bases, with 21 bases between them. CDR3 residues: CASGPQRGGGGANVLTF. CDR3 DNA sequence: TGTGCCAGCGGCCCTCAACGGGGTGGAGGAGGGGCCAACGTCCTGACTTTC.